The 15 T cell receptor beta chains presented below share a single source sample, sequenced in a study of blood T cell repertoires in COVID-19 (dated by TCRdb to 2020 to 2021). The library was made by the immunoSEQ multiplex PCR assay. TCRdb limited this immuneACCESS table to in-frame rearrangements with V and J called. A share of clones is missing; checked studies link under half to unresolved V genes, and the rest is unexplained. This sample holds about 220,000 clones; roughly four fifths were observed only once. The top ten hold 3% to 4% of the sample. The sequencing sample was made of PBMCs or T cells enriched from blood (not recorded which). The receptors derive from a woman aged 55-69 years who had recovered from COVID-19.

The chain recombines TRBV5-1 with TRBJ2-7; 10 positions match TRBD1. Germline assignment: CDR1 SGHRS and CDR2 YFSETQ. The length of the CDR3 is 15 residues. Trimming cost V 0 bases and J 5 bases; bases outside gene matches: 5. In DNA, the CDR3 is TGCGCCAGCAGCTTGGGGACAGGGGGAGTTGACGAGCAGTACTTC. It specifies CASSLGTGGVDEQYF.

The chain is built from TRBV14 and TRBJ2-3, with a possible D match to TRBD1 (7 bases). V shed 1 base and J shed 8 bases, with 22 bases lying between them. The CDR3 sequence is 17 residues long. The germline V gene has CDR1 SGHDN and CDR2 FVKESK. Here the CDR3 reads CASSQVGGQSAFGTQYF. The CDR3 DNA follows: TGTGCCAGCAGCCAAGTCGGGGGACAGAGCGCTTTTGGTACGCAGTATTTT.

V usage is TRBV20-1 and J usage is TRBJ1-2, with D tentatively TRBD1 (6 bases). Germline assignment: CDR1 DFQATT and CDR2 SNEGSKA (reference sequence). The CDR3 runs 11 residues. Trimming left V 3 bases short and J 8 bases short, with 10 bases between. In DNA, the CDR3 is TGCAGTGCTAGCGTGGGGGCCGGCTACACCTTC. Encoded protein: CSASVGAGYTF.

Written as DNA, the CDR3 is TGTGCCAGCAGCCAAGGGACACCCCGAAACACCGGGGAGCTGTTTTTT. It codes for CASSQGTPRNTGELFF. The V and J genes are TRBV3-1 (or the pseudogene TRBV3-2) and TRBJ2-2; TRBD1 is a possible D gene (5 bases). Per the germline V gene, CDR1 is LGHDT and CDR2 is YNNKEL (reference sequence). Trimming pared 1 base from V and 2 bases from J, leaving 11 bases between. The CDR3 extends over 16 amino acids.

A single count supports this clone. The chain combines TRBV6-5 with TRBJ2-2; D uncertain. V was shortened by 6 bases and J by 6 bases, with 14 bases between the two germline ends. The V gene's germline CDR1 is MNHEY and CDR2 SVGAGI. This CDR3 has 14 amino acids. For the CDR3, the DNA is TGTGCCAGCAGCCCGATGGGCACTCCCGGGGAGCTGTTTTTT. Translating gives CASSPMGTPGELFF.

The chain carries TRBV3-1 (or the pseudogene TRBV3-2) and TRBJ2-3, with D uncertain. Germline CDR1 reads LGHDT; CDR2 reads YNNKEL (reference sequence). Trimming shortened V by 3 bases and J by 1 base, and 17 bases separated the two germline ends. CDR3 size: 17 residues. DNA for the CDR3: TGTGCCAGCAGCCAGGCCTTCAGGCCCGTCGGCACAGATACGCAGTATTTT. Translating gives CASSQAFRPVGTDTQYF.

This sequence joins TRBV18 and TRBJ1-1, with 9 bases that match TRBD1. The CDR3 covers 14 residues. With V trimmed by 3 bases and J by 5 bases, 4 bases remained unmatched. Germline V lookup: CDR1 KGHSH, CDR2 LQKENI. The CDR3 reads CASSPRDRVTEAFF. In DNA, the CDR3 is TGTGCCAGCTCACCCCGGGACAGGGTGACTGAAGCTTTCTTT.

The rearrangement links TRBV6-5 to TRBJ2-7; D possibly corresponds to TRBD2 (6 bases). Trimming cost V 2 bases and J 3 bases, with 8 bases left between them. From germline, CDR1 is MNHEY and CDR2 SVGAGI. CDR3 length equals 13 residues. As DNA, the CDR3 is TGTGCCAGCAGTTACGTGGAGGGCTACGAGCAGTACTTC. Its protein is CASSYVEGYEQYF.

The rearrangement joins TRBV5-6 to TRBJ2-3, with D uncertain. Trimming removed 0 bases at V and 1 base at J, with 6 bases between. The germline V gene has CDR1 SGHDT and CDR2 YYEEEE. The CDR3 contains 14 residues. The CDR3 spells CASSLAGRTDTQYF. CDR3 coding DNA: TGTGCCAGCAGCTTGGCCGGTCGCACAGATACGCAGTATTTT.

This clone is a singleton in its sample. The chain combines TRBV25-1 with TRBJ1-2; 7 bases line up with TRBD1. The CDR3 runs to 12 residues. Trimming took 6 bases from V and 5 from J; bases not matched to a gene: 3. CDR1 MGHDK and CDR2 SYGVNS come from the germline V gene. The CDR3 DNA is TGTGCCAGCAGGGACAGGTGGTATGGCTACACCTTC. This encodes CASRDRWYGYTF.

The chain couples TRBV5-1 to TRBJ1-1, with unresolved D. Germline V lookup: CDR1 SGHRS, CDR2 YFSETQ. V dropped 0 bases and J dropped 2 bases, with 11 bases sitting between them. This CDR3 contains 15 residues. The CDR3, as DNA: TGCGCCAGCAGCTTGGCGCCGGAGCTTAACACTGAAGCTTTCTTT. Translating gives CASSLAPELNTEAFF.

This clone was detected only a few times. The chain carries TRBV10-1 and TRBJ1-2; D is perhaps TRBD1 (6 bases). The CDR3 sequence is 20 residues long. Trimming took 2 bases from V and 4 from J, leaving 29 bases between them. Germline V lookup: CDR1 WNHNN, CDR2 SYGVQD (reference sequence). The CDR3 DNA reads TGCGCCAGCAGTGAGCCTACGGAAGGACAGAAACTTACACGATTCTATGGCTACACCTTC. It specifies CASSEPTEGQKLTRFYGYTF.

Here the CDR3 reads CASSKGPSGGPFF. CDR3 nucleotide sequence: TGTGCCAGCAGCAAAGGCCCTAGCGGGGGGCCGTTCTTC. The chain employs TRBV21-1 and TRBJ2-1; the D call in the table, TRBD2, was not verified against the DNA. TRBV21-1 is a documented pseudogene. The CDR3 runs to 13 residues.

CDR3 in amino acids: CASSVGAGNIQYF. CDR3 bases: TGTGCCAGCAGCGTAGGGGCAGGGAACATTCAGTACTTC. The chain links TRBV11-2 to TRBJ2-4, with D possibly matching TRBD1 (5 bases). The V gene's germline CDR1 is SGHAT and CDR2 FQNNGV. Between the trimmed V and J ends, which lost 5 bases and 7 bases, there was a span of 12 bases. There are 13 residues in the CDR3.

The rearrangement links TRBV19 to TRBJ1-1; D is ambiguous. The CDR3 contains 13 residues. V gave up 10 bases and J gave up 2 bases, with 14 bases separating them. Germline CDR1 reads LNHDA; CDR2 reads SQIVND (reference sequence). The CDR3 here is CATAEGSNTEAFF. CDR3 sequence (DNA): TGTGCCACCGCTGAGGGCAGCAACACTGAAGCTTTCTTT.